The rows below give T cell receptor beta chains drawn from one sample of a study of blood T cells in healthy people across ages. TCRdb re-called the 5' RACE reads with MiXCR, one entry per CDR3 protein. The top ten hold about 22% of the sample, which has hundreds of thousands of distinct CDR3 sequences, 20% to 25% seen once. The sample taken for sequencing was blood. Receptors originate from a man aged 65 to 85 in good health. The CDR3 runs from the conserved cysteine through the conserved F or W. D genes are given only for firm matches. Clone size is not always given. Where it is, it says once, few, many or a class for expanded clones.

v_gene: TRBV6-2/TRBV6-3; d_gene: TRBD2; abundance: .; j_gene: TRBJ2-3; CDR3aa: CASSYGLADSTDTQYF; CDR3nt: TGTGCCAGCAGTTACGGGCTAGCGGACAGCACAGATACGCAGTATTTT
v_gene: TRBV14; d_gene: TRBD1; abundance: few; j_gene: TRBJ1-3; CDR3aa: CASSQQGQRPSGNTIYF; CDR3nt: TGTGCCAGCAGCCAACAGGGACAGAGGCCCTCTGGAAACACCATATATTTT
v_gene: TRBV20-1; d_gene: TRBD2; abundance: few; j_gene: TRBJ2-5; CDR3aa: CSAQRTSGSLQETQYF; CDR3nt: TGCAGTGCGCAGAGGACTAGCGGGAGTCTCCAAGAGACCCAGTACTTC
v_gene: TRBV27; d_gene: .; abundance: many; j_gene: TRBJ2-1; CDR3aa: CASSFGVSYNEQFF; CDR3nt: TGTGCCAGCAGTTTCGGGGTTTCTTACAATGAGCAGTTCTTC
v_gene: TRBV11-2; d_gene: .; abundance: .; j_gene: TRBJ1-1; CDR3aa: CASSLDAHTEAFF; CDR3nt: TGTGCCAGCAGCTTAGACGCGCACACTGAAGCTTTCTTT
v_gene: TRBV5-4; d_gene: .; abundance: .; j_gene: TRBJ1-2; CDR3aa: CASSLDRRSYGYTF; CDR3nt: TGTGCCAGCAGCTTAGACAGGAGGAGCTATGGCTACACCTTC
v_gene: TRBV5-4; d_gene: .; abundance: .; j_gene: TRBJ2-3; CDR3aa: CASSRPLAADTQYF; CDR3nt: TGTGCCAGCAGCCGCCCCTTAGCGGCAGATACGCAGTATTTT
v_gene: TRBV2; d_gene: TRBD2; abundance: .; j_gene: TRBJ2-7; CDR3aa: CASSRLAGVLSYEQYF; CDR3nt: TGTGCCAGCAGCCGACTAGCGGGGGTACTATCCTACGAGCAGTACTTC
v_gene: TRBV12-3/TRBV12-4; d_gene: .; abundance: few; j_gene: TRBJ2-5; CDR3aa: CASSSNGPHWSQYF; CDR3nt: TGTGCCAGCAGTTCGAACGGGCCTCACTGGTCCCAGTACTTC
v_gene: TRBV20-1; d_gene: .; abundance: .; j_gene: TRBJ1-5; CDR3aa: CSAREGHTDQPQHF; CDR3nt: TGCAGTGCTAGAGAGGGGCACACCGATCAGCCCCAGCATTTT
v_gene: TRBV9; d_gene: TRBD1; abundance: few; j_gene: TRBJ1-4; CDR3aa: CASSPMGQGFEKLFF; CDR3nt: TGTGCCAGCAGTCCTATGGGACAGGGGTTTGAAAAACTGTTTTTT